This T cell receptor (beta chain) was profiled in a study of blood T cells in healthy people across ages. Study results and caveats: CMV status of donors was not determined, possibly confounding expanded clonotype changes.

The use of a sample-barcoded 5' primer and a J-beta primer mix characterized a second PCR of about 7 to 12 cycles. Samples each returned at least 2.5 million CDR3-containing paired-end reads. A single record per CDR3 protein comes from TCRdb applying MiXCR to the 5' RACE reads. The sample holds 650,000 to 1,000,000 distinct CDR3 sequences; approximately 35% are singletons and the top ten take under 15%. Looked up from germline, CDR1 is MNHEY and CDR2 is SMNVEV (reference sequence). This CDR3 is built from 17 residues. V gave up 3 bases and J gave up 8 bases; unmatched junction bases: 12. Concerning this clonotype itself: Its antigen is currently unknown.

The sequenced sample consisted of blood. The rearrangement joins TRBV27 to TRBJ2-1, with 11 bases fitting TRBD2. This receptor was obtained from a young man in good health. The CDR3 sequence: CASSFRAVAGGPHEQFF. The CDR3 coding sequence is TGTGCCAGCAGTTTCCGGGCCGTAGCGGGGGGGCCTCATGAGCAGTTCTTC.